The 27 T cell receptor beta chains in this list originate from one sample, sequenced in a study of cytomegalovirus exposure and HLA in healthy donors. PCR used 60 Vbeta primers and 13 Jbeta primers. Assay used: immunoSEQ multiplex PCR; TCRdb lists only in-frame clones, some missing. The sample holds 85,000 to 120,000 clones; 65% to 85% are singletons and the top ten take 2.5% to 3%. Specimen: PBMCs. These receptors were taken from a male donor in good health and CMV-seropositive.

The gene calls are TRBV4-3 and TRBJ2-5; a possible D gene is TRBD2 (6 bases). The J call may be in error: the DNA end matches TRBJ2-7 better. This CDR3 is built from 18 residues. Germline V lookup: CDR1 LGHNA, CDR2 YSLEER. Here the CDR3 reads CASSQTAGLGTWPYEQYF. DNA of the CDR3: TGCGCCAGCAGCCAGACCGCCGGCCTGGGGACTTGGCCCTACGAGCAGTACTTC.

This chain connects TRBV19 to TRBJ2-1; D might be TRBD2 (5 bases). The germline V and J ends were trimmed by 5 bases and 6 bases, with 17 bases remaining between them. The V gene's germline CDR1 is LNHDA and CDR2 SQIVND (reference sequence). The CDR3 sequence is 15 residues long. CDR3 sequence (DNA): TGTGCCAGTAGTCATCCAGCGGCTTGGGGCAATGAGCAGTTCTTC. Translated, it gives CASSHPAAWGNEQFF.

This rearrangement joins TRBV4-3 to TRBJ2-1, with TRBD2 identical over 7 bases. This CDR3 region has 16 residues. J lost 8 bases, V lost 6 bases, and 16 bases had no gene match. From germline, CDR1 is LGHNA and CDR2 YSLEER. The CDR3 loop reads CASRRRSGTPADEQFF. CDR3 DNA sequence: TGCGCCAGCAGGCGGCGAAGCGGGACTCCTGCCGATGAGCAGTTCTTC.

In regard to this clone: Germline is not matched at one junction end, which may reflect a read error. The chain carries TRBV6-5 and TRBJ1-5; possibly TRBD1 for D (6 bases). The CDR3 spans 15 residues. Germline V gives CDR1 MNHEY, CDR2 SVGAGI. In nucleotides, the CDR3 is TGTGCCAGCAGTAATAGGGACACCCCGAATCAGCCCCAGAATTTT. Its protein product is CASSNRDTPNQPQNF.

The chain couples TRBV30 to TRBJ1-2; tentatively, D is TRBD1 (5 bases). Germline V gene sequence: CDR1 GTSNPN, CDR2 SVGIG (reference sequence). The CDR3 extends over 14 amino acids. V was shortened by 0 bases and J by 1 base, with 9 bases between the two germline ends. As DNA, the CDR3 is TGTGCCTGGAGTGTACAGGACGGTAACTATGGCTACACCTTC. Translation gives CAWSVQDGNYGYTF. Based on the CDR3 plus reference TRBV30 and TRBJ1-2, the full variable domain is SQTIHQWPATLVQPVGSPLSLECTVEGTSNPNLYWYRQAAGRGLQLLFYSVGIGQISSEVPQNLSASRPQDRQFILSSKKLLLSDSGFYLCAWSVQDGNYGYTFGSGTRLTVV.

This chain uses TRBV7-2 with TRBJ2-2, with 7 bases that match TRBD1. This CDR3 has 15 residues. Germline V lookup: CDR1 SGHTA, CDR2 FQGNSA. Unmatched junction bases numbered 9, after V lost 5 bases and J lost 6 bases. The CDR3 spells CASSPLTGYPGELFF. CDR3 in DNA: TGTGCCAGCAGCCCGCTGACAGGGTATCCCGGGGAGCTGTTTTTT. Variable domain in full (rest from reference TRBV7-2 and TRBJ2-2): GAGVSQSPSNKVTEKGKDVELRCDPISGHTALYWYRQSLGQGLEFLIYFQGNSAPDKSGLPSDRFSAERTGGSVSTLTIQRTQQEDSAVYLCASSPLTGYPGELFFGEGSRLTVL.

V and J are TRBV7-8 and TRBJ2-3; 12 bases fit TRBD2. The CDR3 loop spans 16 amino acids. Germline CDR1 SGHVS, CDR2 FQNEAQ. The trim removed 5 bases at V and 2 bases at J, leaving 5 bases unmatched. CDR3 residues: CASSPRLAGATDTQYF. CDR3 in DNA: TGTGCCAGCAGCCCACGACTAGCGGGAGCCACAGATACGCAGTATTTT.

Only a few counts were recorded for this clone. The gene calls are TRBV4-1 and TRBJ1-4; D is possibly TRBD1 (6 bases). The CDR3 runs 15 residues. CDR1 and CDR2 from the germline V gene are MGHRA and YSYEKL. Deletions cut 1 base from V and 5 bases from J, with 11 bases between. The CDR3 is CASSQGVTGNEKLFF. DNA for the CDR3: TGCGCCAGCAGCCAAGGGGTGACAGGAAATGAAAAACTGTTTTTT.

The chain combines TRBV29-1 with TRBJ1-2; 9 nucleotides agree with TRBD1. The CDR3 runs 14 residues. Germline CDR1 and CDR2: SQVTM and ANQGSEA. J lost 5 bases, V lost 6 bases, and 10 bases had no gene match. CDR3 in DNA: TGCAGCGTGACAACCGGGACAGGGCAATATGGCTACACCTTC. It encodes CSVTTGTGQYGYTF.

This chain joins TRBV28 and TRBJ1-2; D gene uncertain. The CDR3 contains 15 residues. Trimming took off 5 bases at V and 6 bases at J, with 19 bases between the two ends. Germline V gene sequence: CDR1 MDHEN, CDR2 SYDVKM. For the CDR3, the DNA is TGTGCCAGCAGTGTAACCCTGAGGAGGGAACATGGCTACACCTTC. It is translated as CASSVTLRREHGYTF.

A few counts support this clone. This rearrangement joins TRBV18 to TRBJ2-2, with 10 bases lining up with TRBD2. Unmatched junction bases numbered 13, after V lost 6 bases and J lost 3 bases. This CDR3 is built from 18 residues. Germline lookup yields CDR1 KGHSH and CDR2 LQKENI. CDR3 DNA sequence: TGTGCCAGCTCCCTGAGGCTAGCGGGAGTGGGTGACACCGGGGAGCTGTTTTTT. Its protein product is CASSLRLAGVGDTGELFF. Full variable domain (missing parts from reference TRBV18 and TRBJ2-2): NAGVMQNPRHLVRRRGQEARLRCSPMKGHSHVYWYRQLPEEGLKFMVYLQKENIIDESGMPKERFSAEFPKEGPSILRIQQVVRGDSAAYFCASSLRLAGVGDTGELFFGEGSRLTVL.

This clone has only a few counts. The chain employs TRBV18 and TRBJ2-7, with a weak D call TRBD1 (5 bases). The CDR3 has 14 residues. V lost 2 bases to trimming and J lost 3 bases, with 11 bases between them. Per germline, CDR1 KGHSH and CDR2 LQKENI. The CDR3 loop is CASSPARANYEQYF. The CDR3, as DNA: TGTGCCAGCTCACCAGCCAGGGCGAACTACGAGCAGTACTTC. Based on the CDR3 plus reference TRBV18 and TRBJ2-7, the full variable domain is NAGVMQNPRHLVRRRGQEARLRCSPMKGHSHVYWYRQLPEEGLKFMVYLQKENIIDESGMPKERFSAEFPKEGPSILRIQQVVRGDSAAYFCASSPARANYEQYFGPGTRLTVT.

This clone was counted once. This chain links TRBV7-2 with TRBJ2-7, with TRBD1 matching 7 bases. With 1 base clipped from V and 4 bases from J, the junction kept 13 bases outside the gene matches. The CDR3 is made up of 17 amino acids. Germline V gene lookup returns CDR1 SGHTA and CDR2 FQGNSA. The CDR3 sequence: CASSLGGYWDSGYEQYF. CDR3 nucleotide sequence: TGTGCCAGCAGCTTAGGGGGGTATTGGGACAGCGGATACGAGCAGTACTTC.

In this sample, this clone turned up once. V usage is TRBV27 and J usage is TRBJ2-7; D possibly corresponds to TRBD2 (5 bases). Germline V gives CDR1 MNHEY, CDR2 SMNVEV (reference sequence). This CDR3 region has 13 residues. V was trimmed by 4 bases and J by 3 bases, leaving 10 bases between them. As DNA, the CDR3 is TGTGCCAGCAGTTCACTAGAAGGCTACGAGCAGTACTTC. This codes for CASSSLEGYEQYF.

The gene calls are TRBV7-3 and TRBJ2-3; 10 nucleotides agree with TRBD2. V shed 4 bases and J 1 base; nucleotides not matched to a gene: 8. The germline V gene has CDR1 SGHTA and CDR2 FQGTGA. There are 17 residues in the CDR3. Here the CDR3 reads CASSSNPTSGGTDTQYF. The CDR3 region has the DNA TGTGCCAGCAGCTCAAACCCCACTAGCGGGGGCACAGATACGCAGTATTTT.

The sample holds a few counts of this clone. The chain joins TRBV6-6 to TRBJ1-1, with 8 bases lining up with TRBD1. This CDR3 has 12 residues. CDR1 and CDR2 from the germline V gene are MNHNY and SVGAGI (reference sequence). V shed 4 bases and J 11 bases; nucleotides not matched to a gene: 6. The CDR3 DNA is TGTGCCAGCAGTTTTCCCCGGGACAGGGCTTTCTTT. The encoded protein is CASSFPRDRAFF.

The chain combines TRBV28 with TRBJ2-1, with TRBD2 matching 12 bases. Germline CDR1 and CDR2: MDHEN and SYDVKM. Unmatched junction bases numbered 9, after V lost 5 bases and J lost 10 bases. The CDR3 consists of 15 residues. CDR3 nucleotide sequence: TGTGCCAGCAGTCCGAGACTAGCGGGAGTCTGGGAGCAGTTCTTC. This gives the protein CASSPRLAGVWEQFF. Full variable domain (outside the CDR3, taken from reference TRBV28 and TRBJ2-1): DVKVTQSSRYLVKRTGEKVFLECVQDMDHENMFWYRQDPGLGLRLIYFSYDVKMKEKGDIPEGYSVSREKKERFSLILESASTNQTSMYLCASSPRLAGVWEQFFGPGTRLTVL.

Points on this clone: The identical CDR3 is also encoded by other nucleotide sequences in the sample. The chain uses TRBV4-3 and TRBJ2-7; unclear D gene. There are 13 residues in the CDR3. The germline CDR1 and CDR2 sequences are LGHNA and YSLEER. Between the trimmed V and J ends, which lost 4 bases and 2 bases, there was a span of 9 bases. CDR3 amino acids: CASSRDIAYEQYF. In nucleotides, the CDR3 is TGCGCCAGCAGCCGCGACATAGCCTACGAGCAGTACTTC.

The chain carries TRBV27 and TRBJ1-4, with D possibly matching TRBD1 (6 bases). V dropped 2 bases and J dropped 14 bases, with 18 bases sitting between them. Germline values: CDR1 MNHEY, CDR2 SMNVEV (reference sequence). The CDR3 spans 14 residues. CDR3 residues: CASSLAGWGPTLFF. In DNA, the CDR3 is TGTGCCAGCAGTTTAGCCGGGTGGGGGCCCACGCTGTTTTTT.

J is TRBJ2-2 and V is TRBV2, with a weak D call TRBD2 (6 bases). The CDR3 length is 16 residues. Germline CDR1 SNHLY, CDR2 FYNNEI. Trimming shortened V by 5 bases and J by 1 base, and 14 bases separated the two germline ends. CDR3 in amino acids: CASSKEAGRNTGELFF. CDR3 coding DNA: TGTGCCAGCAGTAAAGAGGCGGGACGGAACACCGGGGAGCTGTTTTTT.

This clone was detected only once. The rearrangement uses TRBV6-1 and TRBJ2-1, with TRBD1 identical over 7 bases. The CDR3 spans 12 residues. CDR1 is MNHNS, CDR2 SASEGT, per germline. The J segment lost 4 bases and the V segment lost 9 bases, leaving 3 bases of the junction unmatched. The CDR3 here is CASTTGYNEQFF. In DNA, the CDR3 is TGTGCCAGTACGACAGGGTACAATGAGCAGTTCTTC.

V usage is TRBV19 and J usage is TRBJ1-5; D remains unclear. The CDR3 has 15 residues. Germline V gene data show CDR1 as LNHDA and CDR2 as SQIVND (reference sequence). V lost 7 bases, J lost 1 base, and 14 bases lay in between. DNA for the CDR3: TGTGCCAGTAAATTGATACCGGAGAGCAATCAGCCCCAGCATTTT. This translates into CASKLIPESNQPQHF.

The chain links TRBV9 to TRBJ1-2; 7 bases fit TRBD1. Germline CDR1 and CDR2: SGDLS and YYNGEE. CDR3 length: 16 amino acids. After removal of 3 bases from V and 0 bases from J, the junction contained 8 bases not matched to a gene. The CDR3 DNA reads TGTGCCAGCAGCGCGTTCCGGGACAGAGCTAACTATGGCTACACCTTC. It is translated as CASSAFRDRANYGYTF.

A single count supports this clone. V is TRBV28 and J is TRBJ2-7; 14 bases match TRBD2. The junction had 10 bases not matched to a gene; V was cut back by 5 bases and J by 4 bases. This CDR3 is built from 17 residues. Per germline, CDR1 MDHEN and CDR2 SYDVKM. The CDR3 DNA reads TGTGCCAGCAGTCCGGGACTAGCGGGAGCCCAATATTACGAGCAGTACTTC. Translated, it gives CASSPGLAGAQYYEQYF.

The DNA for the CDR3 is TGCAGCGTTGAAGGGCAGGAAGAAAAACTGTTTTTT. Residues: CSVEGQEEKLFF. This rearrangement joins TRBV29-1 to TRBJ1-4; D is unresolved. CDR3 length equals 12 residues. Germline V gives CDR1 SQVTM, CDR2 ANQGSEA. Trimming took 1 base from V and 8 from J, leaving 8 bases between them.

The chain links TRBV29-1 to TRBJ1-6; D uncertain. This CDR3 is 11 amino acids long. V lost 7 bases to trimming and J lost 7 bases, with 8 bases between them. CDR1 and CDR2 from the germline V gene are SQVTM and ANQGSEA. This CDR3 reads CSDTENSPLHF. DNA for the CDR3: TGCAGCGACACAGAGAATTCACCCCTCCACTTT.

V gene TRBV15 combines with J gene TRBJ2-7; TRBD2 matches 7 bases. V was clipped by 1 base and J by 12 bases; unmatched bases: 6. In germline, CDR1 is LNHNV, CDR2 YYDKDF (reference sequence). The CDR3 covers 12 residues. Here the CDR3 reads CATSRVSGGLYF. CDR3 DNA sequence: TGTGCCACCAGCAGAGTTTCGGGAGGACTGTACTTC.